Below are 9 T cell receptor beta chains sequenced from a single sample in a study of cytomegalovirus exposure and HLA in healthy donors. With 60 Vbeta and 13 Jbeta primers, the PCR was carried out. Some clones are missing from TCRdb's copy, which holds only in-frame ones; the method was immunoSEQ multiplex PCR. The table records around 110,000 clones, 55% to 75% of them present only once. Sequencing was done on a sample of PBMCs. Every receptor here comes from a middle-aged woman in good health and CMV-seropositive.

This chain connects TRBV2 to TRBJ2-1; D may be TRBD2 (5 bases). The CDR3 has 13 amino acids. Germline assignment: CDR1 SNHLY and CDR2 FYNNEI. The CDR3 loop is CGDGISSYNEQFF. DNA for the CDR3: TGTGGAGACGGGATCAGCTCCTACAATGAGCAGTTCTTC.

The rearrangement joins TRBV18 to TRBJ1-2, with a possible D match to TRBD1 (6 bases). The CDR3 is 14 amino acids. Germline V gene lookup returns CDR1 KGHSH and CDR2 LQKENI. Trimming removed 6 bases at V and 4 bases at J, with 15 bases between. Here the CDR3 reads CASSPLGATYGYTF. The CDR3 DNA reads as TGTGCCAGCTCCCCGTTGGGGGCGACCTATGGCTACACCTTC.

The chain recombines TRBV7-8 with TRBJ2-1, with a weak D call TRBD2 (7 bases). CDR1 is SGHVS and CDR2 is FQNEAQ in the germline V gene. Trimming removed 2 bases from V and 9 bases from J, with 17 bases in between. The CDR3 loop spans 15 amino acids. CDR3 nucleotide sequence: TGTGCCAGCAGCTTAACTTCCGGGGGCGGGGGTGAGCAGTTCTTC. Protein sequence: CASSLTSGGGGEQFF.

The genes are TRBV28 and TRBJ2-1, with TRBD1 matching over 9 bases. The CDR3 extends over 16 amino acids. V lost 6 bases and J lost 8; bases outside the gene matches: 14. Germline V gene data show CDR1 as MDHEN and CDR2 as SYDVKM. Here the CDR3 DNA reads TGTGCCAGCAGGGCCCAAACCGGGACAGGGCGAGATGAGCAGTTCTTC. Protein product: CASRAQTGTGRDEQFF.

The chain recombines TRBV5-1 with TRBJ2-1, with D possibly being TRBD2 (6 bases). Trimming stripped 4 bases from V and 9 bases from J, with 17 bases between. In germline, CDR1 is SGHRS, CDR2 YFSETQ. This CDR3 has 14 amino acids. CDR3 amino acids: CASSNPRGSSEQFF. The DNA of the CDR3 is TGCGCCAGCAGCAACCCACGGGGGAGTAGTGAGCAGTTCTTC.

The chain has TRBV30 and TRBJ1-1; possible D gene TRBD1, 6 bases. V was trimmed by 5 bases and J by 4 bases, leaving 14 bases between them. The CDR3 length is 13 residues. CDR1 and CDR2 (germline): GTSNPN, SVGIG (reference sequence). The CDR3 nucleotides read TGTGCCTGGGAGACCCGGGGGGCCACTGAAGCTTTCTTT. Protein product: CAWETRGATEAFF.

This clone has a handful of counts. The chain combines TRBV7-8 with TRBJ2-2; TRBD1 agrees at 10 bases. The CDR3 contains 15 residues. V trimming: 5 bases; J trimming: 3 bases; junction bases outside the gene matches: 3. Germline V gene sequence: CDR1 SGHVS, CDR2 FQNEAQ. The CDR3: CASSRGTGDTGELFF. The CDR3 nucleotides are TGTGCCAGCAGCAGGGGGACAGGGGACACCGGGGAGCTGTTTTTT. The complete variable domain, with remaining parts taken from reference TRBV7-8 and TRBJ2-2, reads GAGVSQSPRYKVAKRGQDVALRCDPISGHVSLFWYQQALGQGPEFLTYFQNEAQLDKSGLPSDRFFAERPEGSVSTLKIQRTQQEDSAVYLCASSRGTGDTGELFFGEGSRLTVL.

In DNA form, the CDR3 reads TGTGCCAGCAGCTCAAGACAGGGGAGGACTGAAGCTTTCTTT. Amino acids: CASSSRQGRTEAFF. The genes are TRBV7-2 and TRBJ1-1, with 8 bases lining up with TRBD1. V lost 4 bases and J lost 5; bases outside the gene matches: 6. The CDR3 sequence is 14 residues long. In germline, CDR1 is SGHTA, CDR2 FQGNSA.

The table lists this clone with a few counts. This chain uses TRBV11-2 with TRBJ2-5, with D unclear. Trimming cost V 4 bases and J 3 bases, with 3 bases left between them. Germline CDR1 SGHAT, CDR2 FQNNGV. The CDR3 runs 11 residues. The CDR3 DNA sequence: TGTGCCAGCAGCTCCAAAGAGACCCAGTACTTC. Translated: CASSSKETQYF.